The sequence of this T cell receptor beta chain was determined in a study of Graves' ophthalmopathy and Graves' hyperthyroidism. Scientists amplified the TCR beta CDR3 regions from RNA transcripts. First-round RT-PCR with HTBI primers preceded a second-round multiplex PCR. TCRdb called the multiplex PCR reads again in MiXCR, with one record for every CDR3 protein. The table lists about 640,000 distinct CDR3 sequences, about 40% of them singletons. The CDR3 is 13 amino acids. The germline gives CDR1 ENHRY, CDR2 SYGVKD. The V end was cut by 6 bases, the J end by 7 bases, with 15 bases between. Points from the study as a whole: A majority of expanded thyroid clonotypes exceeding 0.001 frequency were likewise present in blood.

Notes on this clonotype: No antigen is known for it.

What was sequenced was peripheral blood. This TCR came from an adult man with Graves' ophthalmopathy. The V and J genes are TRBV10-3 and TRBJ1-1; maybe TRBD1 (5 bases). Here the CDR3 reads CAIRPQGRLEAFF. CDR3 in DNA: TGTGCCATCAGGCCTCAGGGACGCCTTGAAGCTTTCTTT.